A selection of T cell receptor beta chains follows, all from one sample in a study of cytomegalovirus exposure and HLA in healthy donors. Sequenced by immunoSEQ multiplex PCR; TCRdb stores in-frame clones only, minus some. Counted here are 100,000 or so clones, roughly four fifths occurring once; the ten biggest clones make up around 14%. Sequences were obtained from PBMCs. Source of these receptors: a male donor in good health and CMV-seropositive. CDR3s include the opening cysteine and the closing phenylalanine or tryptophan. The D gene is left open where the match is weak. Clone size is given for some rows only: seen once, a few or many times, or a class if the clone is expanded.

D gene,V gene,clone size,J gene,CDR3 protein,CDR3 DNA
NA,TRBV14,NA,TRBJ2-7,CASSQQGEQYF,TGTGCCAGCAGCCAACAGGGGGAGCAGTACTTC
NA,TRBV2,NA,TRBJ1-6,CASRGGGQWSPLHF,TGTGCCAGCAGGGGCGGGGGGCAATGGTCACCCCTCCACTTT
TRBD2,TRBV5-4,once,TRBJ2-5,CASSLGTSGGARGETQYF,TGTGCCAGCAGCTTGGGGACTAGCGGGGGGGCCAGAGGGGAGACCCAGTACTTC
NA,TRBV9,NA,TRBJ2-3,CASSAILSTDTQYF,TGTGCCAGCAGCGCGATCCTAAGCACAGATACGCAGTATTTT
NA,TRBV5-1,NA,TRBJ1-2,CASSELQGTAYGYTF,TGCGCCAGCAGCGAACTACAGGGAACCGCCTATGGCTACACCTTC
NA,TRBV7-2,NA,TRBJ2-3,CASSSSGQSTDTQYF,TGTGCCAGCAGTTCAAGCGGGCAAAGCACAGATACGCAGTATTTT
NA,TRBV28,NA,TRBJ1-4,CASRGRATNEKLFF,TGTGCCAGCCGGGGTCGAGCAACTAATGAAAAACTGTTTTTT
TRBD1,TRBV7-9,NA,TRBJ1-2,CASSRRDRKSYTF,TGTGCCAGCAGCCGACGGGACAGGAAGAGCTACACCTTC
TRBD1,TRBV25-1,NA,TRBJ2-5,CASSPEGTGGQETQYF,TGTGCCAGCAGCCCTGAGGGGACAGGGGGTCAAGAGACCCAGTACTTC
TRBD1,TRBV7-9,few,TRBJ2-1,CASSWGQLNEQFF,TGTGCCAGCAGCTGGGGACAGCTAAATGAGCAGTTCTTC
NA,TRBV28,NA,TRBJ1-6,CASARESPLHF,TGTGCCAGCGCAAGAGAATCACCCCTCCACTTT
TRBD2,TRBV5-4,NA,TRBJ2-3,CASTNGRRGETDTQYF,TGTGCCAGCACCAACGGGCGGCGGGGGGAGACAGATACGCAGTATTTT
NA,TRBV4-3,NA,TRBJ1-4,CASSQGREGPNEKLFF,TGCGCCAGCAGCCAAGGCAGGGAGGGTCCAAATGAAAAACTGTTTTTT
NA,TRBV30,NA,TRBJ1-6,CAWSGRGSNSPLHF,TGTGCCTGGAGCGGGAGAGGGAGTAATTCACCCCTCCACTTT
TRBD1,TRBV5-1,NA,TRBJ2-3,CASSSGTGGDTQYF,TGCGCCAGCAGCTCGGGGACAGGGGGAGATACGCAGTATTTT
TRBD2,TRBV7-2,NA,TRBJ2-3,CASSGGGAKDTQYF,TGTGCCAGCAGCGGCGGGGGGGCCAAAGATACGCAGTATTTT
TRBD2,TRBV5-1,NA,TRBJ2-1,CASTREGNHEQFF,TGCGCCAGCACAAGGGAGGGAAACCATGAGCAGTTCTTC
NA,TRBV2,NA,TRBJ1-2,CASGRRTANYGYTF,TGTGCCAGCGGAAGAAGGACAGCCAACTATGGCTACACCTTC
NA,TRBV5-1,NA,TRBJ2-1,CASSLYGDNEQFF,TGCGCCAGCAGCTTGTACGGGGACAATGAGCAGTTCTTC
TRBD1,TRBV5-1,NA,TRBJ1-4,CASSSWGTGSATNEKLFF,TGCGCCAGCAGCTCATGGGGGACAGGGTCTGCAACTAATGAAAAACTGTTTTTT
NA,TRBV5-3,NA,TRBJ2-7,CARSPRRRGSYEQYF,TGTGCCAGAAGCCCACGGCGCAGGGGATCCTACGAGCAGTACTTC
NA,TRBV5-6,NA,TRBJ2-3,CASSLKRESTDTQYF,TGTGCCAGCAGCTTGAAGCGCGAAAGCACAGATACGCAGTATTTT
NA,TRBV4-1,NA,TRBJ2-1,CASSRNHRDEQFF,TGCGCCAGCAGCCGGAACCACAGGGATGAGCAGTTCTTC
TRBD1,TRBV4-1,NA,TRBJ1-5,CASSRQGAQGHQPQHF,TGCGCCAGCAGCCGACAGGGGGCGCAAGGTCACCAGCCCCAGCATTTT
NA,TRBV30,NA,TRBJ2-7,CAWRSNFGEQYF,TGTGCCTGGAGGTCCAACTTTGGCGAGCAGTACTTC
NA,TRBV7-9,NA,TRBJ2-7,CASSEQVAYEQYF,TGTGCCAGCAGCGAACAGGTCGCCTACGAGCAGTACTTC
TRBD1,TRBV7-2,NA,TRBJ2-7,CASSPGTGSYEQYF,TGTGCCAGCAGCCCCGGGACAGGCTCCTACGAGCAGTACTTC
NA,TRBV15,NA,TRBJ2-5,CATSRVSVTQYF,TGTGCCACCAGCAGAGTTTCCGTGACCCAGTACTTC
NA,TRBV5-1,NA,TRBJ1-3,CASGQGTSGNTIYF,TGCGCCAGCGGGCAGGGGACCTCTGGAAACACCATATATTTT
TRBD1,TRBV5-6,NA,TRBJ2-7,CASSLAGTGDYEQYF,TGTGCCAGCAGCTTGGCCGGCACAGGGGACTACGAGCAGTACTTC
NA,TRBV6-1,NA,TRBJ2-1,CASELPVYNEQFF,TGTGCCAGCGAATTACCGGTTTACAATGAGCAGTTCTTC
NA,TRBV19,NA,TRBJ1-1,CASSKGLIEMNTEAFF,TGTGCCAGTAGTAAGGGACTTATAGAAATGAACACTGAAGCTTTCTTT
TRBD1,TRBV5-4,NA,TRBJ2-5,CASSTPQGARETQYF,TGTGCCAGCAGCACCCCACAGGGGGCACGTGAGACCCAGTACTTC
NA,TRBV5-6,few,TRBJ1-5,CASSLEGGSHSNQPQHF,TGTGCCAGCAGCTTGGAGGGGGGGTCCCATAGCAATCAGCCCCAGCATTTT
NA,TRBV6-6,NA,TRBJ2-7,CASSGQQGYEQYF,TGTGCCAGCAGTGGCCAACAGGGCTACGAGCAGTACTTC
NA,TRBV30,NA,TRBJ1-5,CAWNFGNQPQHF,TGTGCCTGGAATTTCGGGAATCAGCCCCAGCATTTT
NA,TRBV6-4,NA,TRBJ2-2,CATSGLKTNTGELFF,TGTGCCACCTCTGGACTCAAGACGAACACCGGGGAGCTGTTTTTT
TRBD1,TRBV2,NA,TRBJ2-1,CANSRDRDRGSNEQFF,TGTGCCAACAGCCGGGACCGGGACAGGGGTTCCAATGAGCAGTTCTTC
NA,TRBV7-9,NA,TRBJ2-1,CASSIRDGSNEQFF,TGTGCCAGCAGTATCCGGGATGGGTCCAATGAGCAGTTCTTC
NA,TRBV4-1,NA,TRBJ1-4,CASSQDRNRDEKLFF,TGCGCCAGCAGCCAAGATAGGAACAGGGATGAAAAACTGTTTTTT